This is a list of T cell receptor beta chains from one sample in a study of control samples from healthy donors and cancer patients. The data were produced by immunoSEQ multiplex PCR, yet TCRdb's version contains in-frame clones alone and is incomplete. The sample has some 74,000 clones, 75% to 85% seen once; the top ten hold about 15%. The sequenced material came from blood. The source is a man between 60 and 70 years old in good health. The CDR3 runs from the conserved cysteine through the conserved F or W. Each record gives: D gene, J gene, clone size, V gene, CDR3 protein, CDR3 DNA. A D gene is named only where the DNA matches it firmly. Only some rows state a clone size, as once, few, many or a class for expanded clones.

>TRBD1|TRBJ1-2|NA|TRBV27
CASRPGGQGAGGYTF
TGTGCCAGCAGACCCGGGGGACAGGGGGCAGGAGGCTACACCTTC
>TRBD2|TRBJ2-1|NA|TRBV5-1
CASSLGGTSGVDEQFF
TGCGCCAGCAGCTTGGGGGGCACTAGCGGGGTAGATGAGCAGTTCTTC
>TRBD1|TRBJ2-7|NA|TRBV5-5
CASSSTGSPYEQYF
TGTGCCAGCAGCTCGACAGGGAGTCCCTACGAGCAGTACTTC
>NA|TRBJ1-5|NA|TRBV5-4
CASSLEGQPQHF
TGTGCCAGCAGCTTAGAGGGACAGCCCCAGCATTTT
>NA|TRBJ1-4|NA|TRBV15
CAVSSGTRNEKLFF
TGTGCCGTCTCTTCCGGGACAAGGAATGAAAAACTGTTTTTT
>TRBD1|TRBJ2-5|NA|TRBV7-9
CASSLRGQTREPQYF
TGTGCCAGCAGCTTAAGGGGACAGACAAGAGAGCCCCAGTACTTC
>TRBD1|TRBJ2-3|NA|TRBV2
CASSDRGPLIRDTQYF
TGTGCCAGCAGCGACAGGGGCCCCCTTATAAGAGATACGCAGTATTTT
>NA|TRBJ1-1|NA|TRBV29-1
CSVHSGGMGTEAFF
TGCAGCGTGCATTCGGGGGGGATGGGCACTGAAGCTTTCTTT
>NA|TRBJ2-7|once|TRBV6-4
CASSDSAGAGEQYF
TGTGCCAGCAGTGACTCGGCGGGGGCGGGGGAGCAGTACTTC
>NA|TRBJ1-1|NA|TRBV6-5
CASSYSTTLNTEAFF
TGTGCCAGCAGTTACTCGACAACTTTGAACACTGAAGCTTTCTTT
>TRBD1|TRBJ1-2|NA|TRBV5-1
CASSRLGQESGYTF
TGCGCCAGCAGCCGCCTAGGACAGGAATCCGGCTACACCTTC
>NA|TRBJ1-1|NA|TRBV6-5
CASRQGILNTEAFF
TGTGCCAGCAGGCAGGGAATATTGAACACTGAAGCTTTCTTT
>NA|TRBJ1-6|NA|TRBV3-1/TRBV3-2
CASSQGPRGTSPLHF
TGTGCCAGCAGCCAAGGGCCCCGGGGGACTTCACCCCTCCACTTT
>NA|TRBJ2-5|NA|TRBV2
CASSDTGVRETQYF
TGTGCCAGCAGTGACACGGGGGTACGAGAGACCCAGTACTTC
>TRBD1|TRBJ1-5|NA|TRBV5-3
CARSRGTGDQPQHF
TGTGCCAGAAGCCGAGGGACAGGCGATCAGCCCCAGCATTTT
>TRBD2|TRBJ2-5|few|TRBV4-3
CASSQDYGLAGVETQYF
TGCGCCAGCAGCCAAGATTACGGGCTAGCGGGAGTAGAGACCCAGTACTTC
>NA|TRBJ2-7|few|TRBV29-1
CSVEALESYEQYF
TGCAGCGTTGAGGCCTTAGAGAGCTACGAGCAGTACTTC
>NA|TRBJ2-7|NA|TRBV20-1
CSALRNYEQYF
TGCAGTGCCCTTAGAAATTACGAGCAGTACTTC
>NA|TRBJ1-5|NA|TRBV2
CASSEQGNSNQPQHF
TGTGCCAGCAGTGAGCAGGGGAATAGCAATCAGCCCCAGCATTTT
>TRBD1|TRBJ1-1|NA|TRBV4-1
CASSQGDRSLTNTEAFF
TGCGCCAGCAGCCAAGGGGACAGGTCTCTAACCAACACTGAAGCTTTCTTT
>TRBD1|TRBJ1-6|NA|TRBV4-3
CASSREDRGGNSPLHF
TGCGCCAGCAGCCGAGAGGACAGGGGAGGGAATTCACCCCTCCACTTT
>TRBD1|TRBJ2-7|NA|TRBV5-1
CASSPLRQGAAYEQYF
TGCGCCAGCAGCCCATTACGACAGGGGGCTGCCTACGAGCAGTACTTC
>NA|TRBJ1-2|NA|TRBV18
CASSPTAHHGYTF
TGTGCCAGCTCACCCACGGCGCATCATGGCTACACCTTC
>TRBD2|TRBJ2-7|few|TRBV28
CASSPIAGLSSYEQYF
TGTGCCAGCAGCCCGATAGCGGGACTAAGCTCCTACGAGCAGTACTTC
>NA|TRBJ1-2|NA|TRBV10-3
CAITGTQDYGYTF
TGTGCCATCACCGGGACGCAGGACTATGGCTACACCTTC
>TRBD2|TRBJ2-7|NA|TRBV6-4
CASSPEGGLGYEQYF
TGTGCCAGCAGTCCTGAAGGGGGACTAGGCTACGAGCAGTACTTC
>TRBD1|TRBJ2-7|NA|TRBV7-8
CASSLGRDRDFYEQYF
TGTGCCAGCAGCTTAGGTCGGGACAGGGATTTCTACGAGCAGTACTTC
>TRBD2|TRBJ2-7|few|TRBV24-1
CAPPGWSSGTSGSYEQYF
TGTGCCCCCCCTGGGTGGAGTTCCGGGACTAGCGGGAGTTACGAGCAGTACTTC
>NA|TRBJ1-2|NA|TRBV7-8
CASSLRHREGYGYTF
TGTGCCAGCAGCTTACGCCACAGGGAGGGCTATGGCTACACCTTC
>NA|TRBJ2-7|NA|TRBV30
CAWSVAISSNEQYF
TGTGCCTGGAGTGTAGCGATTTCGTCTAACGAGCAGTACTTC
>NA|TRBJ1-5|few|TRBV15
CATSRDSASNQPQHF
TGTGCCACCAGCAGAGATTCAGCTAGCAATCAGCCCCAGCATTTT
>NA|TRBJ1-4|NA|TRBV27
CASSLTTANNEKLFF
TGTGCCAGCAGTCTTACGACAGCTAATAATGAAAAACTGTTTTTT
>TRBD2|TRBJ2-1|NA|TRBV5-1
CASSPGTSVSHEQFF
TGCGCCAGCAGCCCCGGGACTAGCGTTTCCCATGAGCAGTTCTTC
>NA|TRBJ1-3|NA|TRBV3-1/TRBV3-2
CASSQDEVTGGAWNTIYF
TGTGCCAGCAGCCAAGATGAAGTGACCGGTGGGGCCTGGAACACCATATATTTT
>NA|TRBJ2-7|NA|TRBV19
CASSITGAFEQYF
TGTGCCAGTAGTATAACAGGAGCGTTCGAGCAGTACTTC
>TRBD1|TRBJ1-4|NA|TRBV30
CAAVDRGQEKLFF
TGTGCCGCTGTGGACAGGGGGCAAGAAAAACTGTTTTTT
>NA|TRBJ2-5|NA|TRBV2
CASSDGLNKETQYF
TGTGCCAGCAGTGACGGGCTAAATAAAGAGACCCAGTACTTC
>NA|TRBJ2-2|NA|TRBV18
CASSPSYTGELFF
TGTGCCAGCTCACCTTCTTACACCGGGGAGCTGTTTTTT
>TRBD1|TRBJ1-2|NA|TRBV27
CASSPTGAGGYTF
TGTGCCAGCAGTCCGACAGGGGCTGGGGGCTACACCTTC
>TRBD1|TRBJ1-1|NA|TRBV4-1
CASSHGQGNTEAFF
TGCGCCAGCAGCCATGGACAGGGTAACACTGAAGCTTTCTTT
>NA|TRBJ2-6|NA|TRBV9
CASSVGTAGSGANVLTF
TGTGCCAGCAGCGTAGGTACAGCAGGATCTGGGGCCAACGTCCTGACTTTC